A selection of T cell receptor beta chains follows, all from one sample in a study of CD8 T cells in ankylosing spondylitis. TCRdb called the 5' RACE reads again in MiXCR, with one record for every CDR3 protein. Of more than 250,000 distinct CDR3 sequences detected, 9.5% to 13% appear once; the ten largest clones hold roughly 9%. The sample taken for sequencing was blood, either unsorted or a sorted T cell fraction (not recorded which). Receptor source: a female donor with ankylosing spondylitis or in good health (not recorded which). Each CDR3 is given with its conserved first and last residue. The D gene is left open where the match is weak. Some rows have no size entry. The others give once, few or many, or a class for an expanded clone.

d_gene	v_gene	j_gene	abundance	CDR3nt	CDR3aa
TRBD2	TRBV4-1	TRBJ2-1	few	TGCGCCAGCAGCTCCCCTAGCGGGGGAATGTACAATGAGCAGTTCTTC	CASSSPSGGMYNEQFF
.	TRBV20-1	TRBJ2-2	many	TGCAGTGCTAGTTTTCTAAGCGCGAACACCGGGGAGCTGTTTTTT	CSASFLSANTGELFF
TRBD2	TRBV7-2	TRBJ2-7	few	TGTGCCAGCAGCTTAGTCCCAACGACTAGCGGCCCCTACGAGCAGTACTTC	CASSLVPTTSGPYEQYF
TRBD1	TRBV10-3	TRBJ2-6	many	TGTGCCGCTCGAGGGACAGGGGACCCTGGGGCCAACGTCCTGACTTTC	CAARGTGDPGANVLTF
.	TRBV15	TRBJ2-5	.	TGTGCCACCAGCAGAGATCAGGGTAGTCAAGAGACCCAGTACTTC	CATSRDQGSQETQYF
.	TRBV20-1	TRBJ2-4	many	TGCAGTGCTAGGGCTAACAGGGCCTTGGGCAAAAACATTCAGTACTTC	CSARANRALGKNIQYF
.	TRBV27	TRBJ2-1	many	TGTGCCAGCAGTTTGGTGGGAGTGGGGAATGAGCAGTTCTTC	CASSLVGVGNEQFF
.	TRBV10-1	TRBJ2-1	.	TGCGCCAGCAGTGACCCCAGGGGGGGTGGCAATGAGCAGTTCTTC	CASSDPRGGGNEQFF
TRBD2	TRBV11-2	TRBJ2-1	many	TGTGCCAGCAGCTTAGGGGCTAGCGGGAGGGCCCGGTTATACAATGAGCAGTTCTTC	CASSLGASGRARLYNEQFF
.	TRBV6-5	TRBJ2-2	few	TGTGCCAGCAGTTACTCACGACAGGGAGGTCCCGGGGAGCTGTTTTTT	CASSYSRQGGPGELFF
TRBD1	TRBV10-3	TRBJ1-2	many	TGTGCCATCAGTGAGGGGACAGAGTTATCTGGCTACACCTTC	CAISEGTELSGYTF
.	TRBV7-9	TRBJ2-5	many	TGTGCCAGCAGGCGGGGCCTCCAAGAGACCCAGTACTTC	CASRRGLQETQYF
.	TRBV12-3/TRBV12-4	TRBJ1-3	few	TGTGCCAGCAGCCCCTGGGCTCCGTCTGGAAACACCATATATTTT	CASSPWAPSGNTIYF
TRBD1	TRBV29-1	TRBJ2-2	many	TGCAGCGTCTCCGACAGGGGGCATGGGACCGGGGAGCTGTTTTTT	CSVSDRGHGTGELFF
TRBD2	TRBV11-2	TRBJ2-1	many	TGTGCCAGCAGCTCGGGACTAGGTAATGAGCAGTTCTTC	CASSSGLGNEQFF
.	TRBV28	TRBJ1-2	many	TGTGCCATACGACAGGTGAACTATGGCTACACCTTC	CAIRQVNYGYTF
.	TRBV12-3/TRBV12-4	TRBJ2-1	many	TGTGCCAGCAGTTTACTCAGCGGCAACAATGAGCAGTTCTTC	CASSLLSGNNEQFF
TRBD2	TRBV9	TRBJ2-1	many	TGTGCCAGCAGCGCGGCGATAGCGGGGTTTAGCAATGAGCAGTTCTTC	CASSAAIAGFSNEQFF
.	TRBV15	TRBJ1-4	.	TGTGCCACCAGCAAAGGGGCCAATAATGAAAAACTGTTTTTT	CATSKGANNEKLFF
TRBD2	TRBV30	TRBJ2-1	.	TGTGCCCTTTTAGGTAGCGGGATTTCCTACAATGAGCAGTTCTTC	CALLGSGISYNEQFF
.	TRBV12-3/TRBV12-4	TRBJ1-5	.	TGTGCCAGCAGCCACCGACAGGCAGGAAATCAGCCCCAGCATTTT	CASSHRQAGNQPQHF
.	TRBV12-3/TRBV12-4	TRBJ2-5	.	TGTGCCAGCAGTTTAAGCCTGGGGCCCGAGACCCAGTACTTC	CASSLSLGPETQYF
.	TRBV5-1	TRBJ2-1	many	TGCGCCAGCAGCGGGCTGAGTGGCAATGAGCAGTTCTTC	CASSGLSGNEQFF
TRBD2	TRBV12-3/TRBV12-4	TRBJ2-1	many	TGTGCCAGCAGTTCGACTAGCGGTAGCTCCTACAATGAGCAGTTCTTC	CASSSTSGSSYNEQFF
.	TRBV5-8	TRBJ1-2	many	TGTGCCAGCAGCTTGAACTTCGGGGCTTCCTATGGCTACACCTTC	CASSLNFGASYGYTF
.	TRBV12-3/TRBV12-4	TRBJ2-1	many	TGTGCCAGCAGTTTCGATAGTGAGGTCTACAATGAGCAGTTCTTC	CASSFDSEVYNEQFF
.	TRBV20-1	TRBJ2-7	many	TGCAGTGTTAACAGGGCCGGGGAACAGTACTTC	CSVNRAGEQYF
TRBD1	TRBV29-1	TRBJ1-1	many	TGCAGCGTTACAGGGGGACAGGGGAGGATAACTGAAGCTTTCTTT	CSVTGGQGRITEAFF
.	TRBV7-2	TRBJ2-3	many	TGTGCCAGCAGCTTTCGCGAAACAGATACGCAGTATTTT	CASSFRETDTQYF
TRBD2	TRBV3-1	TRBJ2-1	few	TGTGCCAGCAGCCAAGTTCCAGCGGGAGGCAATGAGCAGTTCTTC	CASSQVPAGGNEQFF
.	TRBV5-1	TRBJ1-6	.	TGCGCCAGCAGCGGCTCGACGGTGAACTATAATTCACCCCTCCACTTT	CASSGSTVNYNSPLHF
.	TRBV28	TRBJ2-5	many	TGTGCCAGCAGTTTCATACGAGGCCCCTTGGAAGAGACCCAGTACTTC	CASSFIRGPLEETQYF
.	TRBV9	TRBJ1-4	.	TGTGCCAGCAGCCAATCCCTACGTAATGAAAAACTGTTTTTT	CASSQSLRNEKLFF
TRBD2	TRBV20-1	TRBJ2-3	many	TGCAGTGCTACTAGCGGGGGCCACGGGGGCCCAGATACGCAGTATTTT	CSATSGGHGGPDTQYF
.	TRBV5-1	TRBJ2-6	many	TGCGCCAGCAGCTTTAACTCGGCGAGCTCTGGGGCCAACGTCCTGACTTTC	CASSFNSASSGANVLTF
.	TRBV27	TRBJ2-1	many	TGTGCCAGCAGTTTTTCCGGGTTCGACAATGAGCAGTTCTTC	CASSFSGFDNEQFF
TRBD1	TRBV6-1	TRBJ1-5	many	TGTGCCAGCACCCAGTACCGGGACAGGGGGCATCAGCCCCAGCATTTT	CASTQYRDRGHQPQHF
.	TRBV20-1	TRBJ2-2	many	TGCAGTGCTAGAGTCCCGGGTAGCGGGAACACCGGGGAGCTGTTTTTT	CSARVPGSGNTGELFF
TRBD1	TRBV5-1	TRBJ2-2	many	TGCGCCAGCAAAGGGACAGTCGGGGAGCTGTTTTTT	CASKGTVGELFF
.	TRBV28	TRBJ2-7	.	TGTGCCAGCAGTTTGAAGGCTGCCAAGGGGCAGTACTTC	CASSLKAAKGQYF
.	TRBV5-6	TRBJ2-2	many	TGTGCCAGCACCGAGTGGGGACGGGTCGCGAACACCGGGGAGCTGTTTTTT	CASTEWGRVANTGELFF
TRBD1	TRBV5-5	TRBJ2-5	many	TGTGCCAGCAGCTCCCCGGGACAGGGGGAGACCCAGTACTTC	CASSSPGQGETQYF